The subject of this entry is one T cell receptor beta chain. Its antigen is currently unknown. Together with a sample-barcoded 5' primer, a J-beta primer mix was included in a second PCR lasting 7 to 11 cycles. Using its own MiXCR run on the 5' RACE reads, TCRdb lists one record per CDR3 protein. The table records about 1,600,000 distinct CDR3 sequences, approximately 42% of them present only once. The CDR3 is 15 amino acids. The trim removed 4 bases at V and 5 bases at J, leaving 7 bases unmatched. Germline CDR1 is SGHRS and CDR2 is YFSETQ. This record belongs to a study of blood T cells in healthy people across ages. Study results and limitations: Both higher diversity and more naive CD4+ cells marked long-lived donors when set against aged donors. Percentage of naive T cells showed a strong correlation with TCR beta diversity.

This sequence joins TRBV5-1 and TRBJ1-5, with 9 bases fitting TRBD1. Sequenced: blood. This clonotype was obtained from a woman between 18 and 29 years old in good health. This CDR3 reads CASSPTGGWHQPQHF. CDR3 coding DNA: TGCGCCAGCAGCCCGACAGGGGGTTGGCATCAGCCCCAGCATTTT.